This T cell receptor beta chain derives from a study of identical twins. The germline V gene encodes CDR1 LGHDT and CDR2 YNNKEL (reference sequence). The CDR3 has 15 residues. V lost 5 bases and J lost 4; bases outside the gene matches: 10. TCRdb recomputed calls from the 5' RACE reads with MiXCR, one row per CDR3 protein. The profile covers under 350,000 distinct CDR3 sequences, with 8% to 9.5% appearing a single time and under 7.5% taken by the ten largest. These data are also associated with another study on yellow fever vaccine responses in identical twins.

Sequencing used CD8+ T cells sorted from blood. The TCR was taken from a woman aged 18-35 years in good health. The rearrangement uses TRBV3-1 and TRBJ1-1; TRBD1 aligns across 7 bases. CDR3 nucleotide sequence: TGTGCCAGCAGCTCAGAAGGGGGCTTCGCCACTGAAGCTTTCTTT. Amino acids: CASSSEGGFATEAFF.